The 23 T cell receptor beta chains reported below all come from one sample, sequenced in a study of cytomegalovirus exposure and HLA in healthy donors. In the PCR, 60 Vbeta and 13 Jbeta primers were used. TCRdb keeps only in-frame clones here, not all; method: immunoSEQ multiplex PCR. The record lists over 60,000 clones, of which the ten most abundant hold 7.5%. What was sequenced was PBMCs. Every receptor here comes from a female donor in good health and CMV-seropositive.

The CDR3 protein is CASSPRRSGDTEAFF. The CDR3 nucleotides read TGTGCCAGCAGTCCCCGCAGGTCAGGGGACACTGAAGCTTTCTTT. The chain uses TRBV6-1 and TRBJ1-1; D may be TRBD1 (6 bases). The germline gives CDR1 MNHNS, CDR2 SASEGT. There are 15 residues in the CDR3. V was clipped by 5 bases and J by 3 bases, with 16 bases between them.

The J gene is TRBJ1-2, the V gene TRBV6-1; D is uncertain. V was cut by 4 bases and J by 1 base, with 7 bases left in between. Germline values: CDR1 MNHNS, CDR2 SASEGT. The CDR3 has 13 amino acids. CDR3 DNA sequence: TGTGCCAGCAGTGTGTCAGTTAACTATGGCTACACCTTC. The encoded protein is CASSVSVNYGYTF.

The chain links TRBV29-1 to TRBJ1-1, with TRBD1 matching 7 bases. CDR3 length: 16 residues. The V and J ends lost 2 bases and 0 bases, in that order; junction bases with no gene match: 9. Germline CDR1 reads SQVTM; CDR2 reads ANQGSEA. For the CDR3, the DNA is TGCAGCGTTGAAAGCAGGGGGGAAAGGTTGAACACTGAAGCTTTCTTT. This encodes CSVESRGERLNTEAFF. Full variable domain (remainder filled in from reference TRBV29-1 and TRBJ1-1): SAVISQKPSRDICQRGTSLTIQCQVDSQVTMMFWYRQQPGQSLTLIATANQGSEATYESGFVIDKFPISRPNLTFSTLTVSNMSPEDSSIYLCSVESRGERLNTEAFFGQGTRLTVV.

The chain recombines TRBV19 with TRBJ1-5; D is ambiguous. V lost 2 bases and J 1 base, leaving 9 bases between the germline ends. The CDR3 has 15 residues. CDR1 is LNHDA and CDR2 is SQIVND in the germline V gene (reference sequence). CDR3 sequence: CASSIKPGSNQPQHF. The CDR3 DNA sequence: TGTGCCAGTAGTATAAAGCCGGGGAGCAATCAGCCCCAGCATTTT. Together with reference TRBV19 and TRBJ1-5, the CDR3 gives the full variable domain: DGGITQSPKYLFRKEGQNVTLSCEQNLNHDAMYWYRQDPGQGLRLIYYSQIVNDFQKGDIAEGYSVSREKKESFPLTVTSAQKNPTAFYLCASSIKPGSNQPQHFGDGTRLSIL.

The chain is built from TRBV18 and TRBJ2-5, with 8 positions matching TRBD1. CDR3 length: 16 amino acids. Germline V gene lookup returns CDR1 KGHSH and CDR2 LQKENI. Trimming took 2 bases from V and 5 from J; bases not matched to a gene: 10. Written as DNA, the CDR3 is TGTGCCAGCTCACCAAGCGCTCTCAGGGGGCACGAGACCCAGTACTTC. This codes for CASSPSALRGHETQYF. The variable domain in full, with the rest retrieved from reference TRBV18 and TRBJ2-5, is NAGVMQNPRHLVRRRGQEARLRCSPMKGHSHVYWYRQLPEEGLKFMVYLQKENIIDESGMPKERFSAEFPKEGPSILRIQQVVRGDSAAYFCASSPSALRGHETQYFGPGTRLLVL.

The chain carries TRBV28 and TRBJ2-7; 8 bases align to TRBD1. This CDR3 is built from 14 residues. Germline assignment: CDR1 MDHEN and CDR2 SYDVKM. Trimming at V came to 2 bases and at J to 6 bases, leaving 6 bases not matched to a gene. CDR3 sequence (DNA): TGTGCCAGCAGTTTAGGTGACAGGGGCGGCGAGCAGTACTTC. It specifies CASSLGDRGGEQYF.

The rearrangement links TRBV5-6 to TRBJ2-7, with 7 bases lining up with TRBD2. Looked up from germline, CDR1 is SGHDT and CDR2 is YYEEEE. The V and J ends lost 4 bases and 3 bases, in that order; junction bases with no gene match: 10. The CDR3 totals 15 residues. The CDR3 DNA sequence: TGTGCCAGCAGCCGCCCTAGCGGAACCGTCTACGAGCAGTACTTC. This encodes CASSRPSGTVYEQYF.

The gene calls are TRBV13 and TRBJ2-1; D remains ambiguous. Germline assignment: CDR1 PRHDT and CDR2 FYEKMQ (reference sequence). The CDR3 has 13 residues. Trimming stripped 7 bases from V and 5 bases from J, with 12 bases between. This chain's CDR3 is CASTAPANNEQFF. The CDR3 DNA is TGTGCCAGCACCGCCCCCGCGAACAATGAGCAGTTCTTC.

This sequence joins TRBV4-1 and TRBJ2-7; 7 bases fit TRBD2. The CDR3 has 16 amino acids. V trimming: 5 bases; J trimming: 1 base; junction bases outside the gene matches: 11. Germline-derived CDR1 and CDR2 are MGHRA and YSYEKL. CDR3 nucleotide sequence: TGCGCCAGCAGCTTCCGAGCGGGGCCAGGGTCCTACGAGCAGTACTTC. It yields the protein CASSFRAGPGSYEQYF.

Comment on this clone: The identical CDR3 is also encoded by other nucleotide sequences in the sample. The chain links TRBV7-6 to TRBJ1-5; D is unresolved. V dropped 0 bases and J dropped 5 bases, with 5 bases sitting between them. This CDR3 contains 13 residues. Germline CDR1 and CDR2: SGHVS and FNYEAQ. As DNA, the CDR3 is TGTGCCAGCAGCTTAGCAGAGTATCAGCCCCAGCATTTT. Amino acids: CASSLAEYQPQHF.

The V call is TRBV7-9, the J call TRBJ2-3; TRBD2 matches 7 bases. The CDR3 totals 14 residues. Germline V gives CDR1 SEHNR, CDR2 FQNEAQ (reference sequence). Losses at the gene ends were 8 bases for V and 1 base for J; bases not matched to a gene: 6. The DNA of the CDR3 is TGTGCCAGCCAAAAGGGAGGGGGCACAGATACGCAGTATTTT. Amino acid sequence: CASQKGGGTDTQYF.

The genes are TRBV10-2 and TRBJ1-2, with no clear D. From germline, CDR1 is WSHSY and CDR2 SAAADI. Deletions cut 0 bases from V and 4 bases from J, with 6 bases between. The CDR3 is 13 amino acids. The chain's CDR3 is CASSESPVYGYTF. The CDR3 coding sequence is TGCGCCAGCAGTGAGTCACCGGTCTATGGCTACACCTTC.

The rearrangement joins TRBV4-2 to TRBJ2-3; 9 bases agree with TRBD2. The CDR3 runs 17 residues. The germline V gene encodes CDR1 LGHNA and CDR2 YNFKEQ. Trimming at V came to 0 bases and at J to 1 base, leaving 5 bases not matched to a gene. The CDR3 DNA reads TGTGCCAGCAGCCAAGATTTTCGACTAGCGGGCACAGATACGCAGTATTTT. Its translation is CASSQDFRLAGTDTQYF.

This chain uses TRBV28 with TRBJ1-3; D is uncertain. From germline, CDR1 is MDHEN and CDR2 SYDVKM. This CDR3 has 14 amino acids. V was clipped by 9 bases and J by 0 bases, with 12 bases between them. The CDR3 here is CASGWARSGNTIYF. Here the CDR3 DNA reads TGTGCCAGTGGGTGGGCCCGCTCTGGAAACACCATATATTTT. The full variable domain, with the rest looked up from reference TRBV28 and TRBJ1-3, is DVKVTQSSRYLVKRTGEKVFLECVQDMDHENMFWYRQDPGLGLRLIYFSYDVKMKEKGDIPEGYSVSREKKERFSLILESASTNQTSMYLCASGWARSGNTIYFGEGSWLTVV.

J is TRBJ2-3 and V is TRBV9; weak D call: TRBD2 (5 bases). V lost 0 bases and J lost 5, with 13 bases in between. CDR3 length: 15 amino acids. Germline CDR1 is SGDLS and CDR2 is YYNGEE. For the CDR3, the DNA is TGTGCCAGCAGCGTAGGGTTGAGGGAAGGAGATACGCAGTATTTT. Translating gives CASSVGLREGDTQYF. Full variable domain (remainder filled in from reference TRBV9 and TRBJ2-3): DSGVTQTPKHLITATGQRVTLRCSPRSGDLSVYWYQQSLDQGLQFLIQYYNGEERAKGNILERFSAQQFPDLHSELNLSSLELGDSALYFCASSVGLREGDTQYFGPGTRLTVL.

This sequence joins TRBV7-9 and TRBJ2-5; possibly TRBD1 for D (6 bases). This CDR3 spans 15 amino acids. With 3 bases removed from V and 3 bases from J, the gap between germline ends came to 14 bases. Germline CDR1 and CDR2: SEHNR and FQNEAQ (reference sequence). CDR3 protein: CASSFLDRPKETQYF. CDR3 DNA: TGTGCCAGCAGCTTCCTTGACAGGCCTAAAGAGACCCAGTACTTC.

The chain joins TRBV5-1 to TRBJ1-2; 8 bases agree with TRBD1. The J segment lost 7 bases and the V segment lost 4 bases, leaving 6 bases of the junction unmatched. The CDR3 is made up of 13 amino acids. Germline CDR1 SGHRS, CDR2 YFSETQ. CDR3 amino acids: CASSPGQGPGYTF. The CDR3 nucleotides read TGCGCCAGCAGCCCAGGACAGGGTCCTGGCTACACCTTC.

The V call is TRBV19, the J call TRBJ1-2; 8 positions agree with TRBD1. The CDR3 sequence is 14 residues long. The V gene's germline CDR1 is LNHDA and CDR2 SQIVND (reference sequence). After removal of 5 bases from V and 8 bases from J, the junction contained 10 bases not matched to a gene. The CDR3 DNA reads as TGTGCCAGTAGTGACCAGGGGGCGCGTAGGGGCTACACCTTC. This translates into CASSDQGARRGYTF. Full variable domain (remainder filled in from reference TRBV19 and TRBJ1-2): DGGITQSPKYLFRKEGQNVTLSCEQNLNHDAMYWYRQDPGQGLRLIYYSQIVNDFQKGDIAEGYSVSREKKESFPLTVTSAQKNPTAFYLCASSDQGARRGYTFGSGTRLTVV.

V and J are TRBV30 and TRBJ2-1, with D perhaps matching TRBD2 (6 bases). The length of the CDR3 is 12 residues. V dropped 0 bases and J dropped 7 bases, with 7 bases sitting between them. Germline V CDR1 and CDR2: GTSNPN, SVGIG (reference sequence). For the CDR3, the DNA is TGTGCCTGGAGTGTGGGGAGGAATGAGCAGTTCTTC. It specifies CAWSVGRNEQFF.

This chain connects TRBV28 to TRBJ2-6, with 7 bases identical to TRBD1. This CDR3 is 18 amino acids long. Unmatched junction bases numbered 11, after V lost 3 bases and J lost 3 bases. Germline CDR1 and CDR2: MDHEN and SYDVKM. This CDR3 is CASSFGLTGIGGANVLTF. The CDR3 region has the DNA TGTGCCAGCAGTTTCGGCTTGACAGGGATTGGTGGGGCCAACGTCCTGACTTTC.

The chain recombines TRBV5-6 with TRBJ1-2; D is perhaps TRBD1 (6 bases). Germline-derived CDR1 and CDR2 are SGHDT and YYEEEE. The CDR3 sequence is 15 residues long. Trimming shortened V by 0 bases and J by 2 bases, and 11 bases separated the two germline ends. The CDR3 loop is CASSLVGRGNYGYTF. The DNA of the CDR3 is TGTGCCAGCAGCTTGGTGGGCAGGGGAAACTATGGCTACACCTTC.

The chain joins TRBV4-1 to TRBJ2-7, with 7 nucleotides matching TRBD1. Germline CDR1 MGHRA, CDR2 YSYEKL. V lost 3 bases, J lost 5 bases, and 4 bases stayed unmatched. This CDR3 has 13 residues. CDR3 DNA: TGCGCCAGCAGCCATTTACAGGGGCACGAGCAGTACTTC. Amino acid sequence: CASSHLQGHEQYF.

This chain connects TRBV28 to TRBJ2-7, with TRBD1 matching over 9 bases. The J segment lost 3 bases and the V segment lost 3 bases, leaving 3 bases of the junction unmatched. The CDR3 contains 14 residues. Germline CDR1 and CDR2: MDHEN and SYDVKM. In DNA, the CDR3 is TGTGCCAGCAGTTTGGGGACAGGGAGCTACGAGCAGTACTTC. It codes for CASSLGTGSYEQYF.